Presented here are 24 T cell receptor beta chains from one specimen sequenced in a study of cytomegalovirus exposure and HLA in healthy donors. Use of 60 Vbeta and 13 Jbeta primers characterized the PCR. The method was immunoSEQ multiplex PCR; TCRdb's version includes in-frame clones alone and lacks a portion of them. This sample has tens of thousands of clones; 70% to 80% occur once, and the top ten carry about 8%. Sequences were obtained from PBMCs. All receptors come from a man between 60 and 75 years old in good health and CMV-seronegative.

In its sample, this clone was seen once. This chain links TRBV7-2 with TRBJ2-1; D is unresolved. Trimming removed 2 bases at V and 7 bases at J, with 9 bases between. Germline loops: CDR1 SGHTA, CDR2 FQGNSA. This CDR3 region has 13 residues. The DNA for the CDR3 is TGTGCCAGCAGCTTAACGTTAGTAAATGAGCAGTTCTTC. Translated, it gives CASSLTLVNEQFF.

The J gene is TRBJ2-1, the V gene TRBV6-1, with D perhaps TRBD1 (5 bases). Trimming shortened V by 6 bases and J by 2 bases, and 8 bases separated the two germline ends. This CDR3 is 13 amino acids long. The V gene's germline CDR1 is MNHNS and CDR2 SASEGT. The CDR3 nucleotides read TGTGCCAGCAGCAGGGCACCCTACAATGAGCAGTTCTTC. As protein: CASSRAPYNEQFF.

The V call is TRBV30, the J call TRBJ2-5, with D possibly TRBD1 on 5 matching bases. V was cut by 3 bases and J by 3 bases, with 5 bases left in between. This CDR3 comprises 11 residues. Germline V gene data show CDR1 as GTSNPN and CDR2 as SVGIG (reference sequence). CDR3 nucleotides: TGTGCCTGGAGCAGGGAAGAGACCCAGTACTTC. Its protein is CAWSREETQYF. Combining the CDR3 with reference TRBV30 and TRBJ2-5 gives the whole variable domain SQTIHQWPATLVQPVGSPLSLECTVEGTSNPNLYWYRQAAGRGLQLLFYSVGIGQISSEVPQNLSASRPQDRQFILSSKKLLLSDSGFYLCAWSREETQYFGPGTRLLVL.

V and J are TRBV19 and TRBJ2-6; a weak D match, TRBD1 (5 bases). Germline CDR1 and CDR2: LNHDA and SQIVND (reference sequence). The CDR3 totals 16 residues. The V and J ends lost 6 bases and 2 bases respectively, with 14 bases between them. The CDR3, as DNA: TGTGCCAGTAGCCCGAGGTTAGGGGCTGGGGCCAACGTCCTGACTTTC. Protein sequence: CASSPRLGAGANVLTF. Together with reference TRBV19 and TRBJ2-6, the CDR3 gives the full variable domain: DGGITQSPKYLFRKEGQNVTLSCEQNLNHDAMYWYRQDPGQGLRLIYYSQIVNDFQKGDIAEGYSVSREKKESFPLTVTSAQKNPTAFYLCASSPRLGAGANVLTFGAGSRLTVL.

The V call is TRBV27, the J call TRBJ2-7; tentatively, D is TRBD2 (6 bases). This CDR3 has 13 amino acids. Trimming stripped 5 bases from V and 7 bases from J, with 15 bases between. Germline-derived CDR1 and CDR2 are MNHEY and SMNVEV (reference sequence). CDR3 nucleotides: TGTGCCAGCAGTGATCCGGGACTGGGGGAGCAGTACTTC. Residues: CASSDPGLGEQYF.

The gene calls are TRBV4-2 and TRBJ2-5, with 10 bases lining up with TRBD2. Gene TRBJ2-7 matches the end of the DNA better, so the J call may be wrong. The CDR3 has 16 residues. Germline V gene lookup returns CDR1 LGHNA and CDR2 YNFKEQ. CDR3 amino acids: CASSQDDSGRFYEQYF. CDR3 nucleotides: TGTGCCAGCAGCCAAGACGATAGCGGGAGGTTCTACGAGCAGTACTTC.

The CDR3 here is CASSLASGTDTQYF. The DNA for the CDR3 is TGCGCCAGCAGCTTGGCATCGGGAACAGATACGCAGTATTTT. V gene TRBV5-1 combines with J gene TRBJ2-3; tentative D call: TRBD2 (5 bases). This CDR3 spans 14 amino acids. The germline CDR1 and CDR2 sequences are SGHRS and YFSETQ. V was shortened by 0 bases and J by 3 bases, with 8 bases between the two germline ends.

The chain carries TRBV10-1 and TRBJ1-1; D is possibly TRBD1 (6 bases). The CDR3 loop spans 14 amino acids. Trimming took off 0 bases at V and 4 bases at J, with 9 bases between the two ends. The V gene's germline CDR1 is WNHNN and CDR2 SYGVQD (reference sequence). CDR3 nucleotides: TGCGCCAGCAGTGAGTCGGGCAGGGGCACTGAAGCTTTCTTT. It translates to CASSESGRGTEAFF.

The V gene is TRBV2, the J gene TRBJ2-7; D remains unclear. Germline values: CDR1 SNHLY, CDR2 FYNNEI. V was pared by 1 base and J by 0 bases, with 7 bases between. CDR3 length equals 14 residues. The CDR3 loop reads CASSEVVSSYEQYF. Here the CDR3 DNA reads TGTGCCAGCAGTGAAGTCGTCAGCTCCTACGAGCAGTACTTC.

This chain joins TRBV11-2 and TRBJ2-3; 11 bases are shared with TRBD2. In germline, CDR1 is SGHAT, CDR2 FQNNGV. The V segment lost 2 bases and the J segment 7 bases; nucleotides outside the gene matches: 8. This CDR3 comprises 16 residues. The CDR3 here is CASSLNVAGGQYTQYF. CDR3 DNA sequence: TGTGCCAGCAGCTTAAATGTAGCGGGGGGGCAGTATACGCAGTATTTT.

The chain is built from TRBV10-2 and TRBJ1-4; 7 bases fit TRBD1. CDR3 length: 17 amino acids. V shed 0 bases and J 3 bases; nucleotides not matched to a gene: 7. The germline V gene encodes CDR1 WSHSY and CDR2 SAAADI. Here the CDR3 reads CASSESTQGGSNEKLFF. The CDR3 nucleotides read TGCGCCAGCAGTGAGTCGACCCAGGGGGGTTCTAATGAAAAACTGTTTTTT.

This clone has more than one count but fewer than ten. This chain connects TRBV6-1 to TRBJ2-7, with D perhaps matching TRBD2 (6 bases). V was shortened by 10 bases and J by 3 bases, with 22 bases between the two germline ends. The germline V gene has CDR1 MNHNS and CDR2 SASEGT. CDR3 length equals 15 residues. The CDR3 reads CATSTMFGRGYEQYF. The CDR3 DNA reads as TGTGCCACTTCGACGATGTTCGGGCGGGGCTACGAGCAGTACTTC.

The chain carries TRBV19 and TRBJ2-7, with D possibly matching TRBD1 (6 bases). The CDR3 covers 14 residues. V shed 6 bases and J shed 2 bases, with 14 bases lying between them. Germline V gene data show CDR1 as LNHDA and CDR2 as SQIVND (reference sequence). The CDR3 reads CASSLKRTAYEQYF. The CDR3 bases are TGTGCCAGTAGCCTCAAAAGGACAGCCTACGAGCAGTACTTC.

This clone showed up just a few times. CDR3 nucleotide sequence: TGTGCCAGCAGTTACTCCGGCGGGAAGGGAAACAATGAGCAGTTCTTC. This codes for CASSYSGGKGNNEQFF. The chain recombines TRBV6-5 with TRBJ2-1; possibly TRBD2 for D (6 bases). The CDR3 loop spans 16 amino acids. Germline V CDR1 and CDR2: MNHEY, SVGAGI. V gave up 0 bases and J gave up 5 bases, with 14 bases separating them.

This clone was seen a handful of times. The J gene is TRBJ2-1, the V gene TRBV19; the D gene is possibly TRBD1 (5 bases). Trimming took off 5 bases at V and 6 bases at J, with 17 bases between the two ends. The CDR3 is made up of 15 amino acids. Germline CDR1 is LNHDA and CDR2 is SQIVND (reference sequence). The CDR3 DNA is TGTGCCAGTAGTCAGAACCGACAGTCTTCCAATGAGCAGTTCTTC. Translated: CASSQNRQSSNEQFF.

The chain recombines TRBV18 with TRBJ1-5; 7 bases match TRBD1. V trimming: 6 bases; J trimming: 0 bases; junction bases outside the gene matches: 5. Germline CDR1 and CDR2: KGHSH and LQKENI. The CDR3 totals 15 residues. Here the CDR3 reads CASSPTGDSNQPQHF. CDR3 DNA sequence: TGTGCCAGCTCCCCTACAGGGGATAGCAATCAGCCCCAGCATTTT.

This clone was seen more than once but under ten times. The V and J genes are TRBV2 and TRBJ2-7; the D gene is possibly TRBD1 (6 bases). Deletions cut 1 base from V and 2 bases from J, with 12 bases between. This CDR3 spans 15 amino acids. Germline assignment: CDR1 SNHLY and CDR2 FYNNEI. DNA of the CDR3: TGTGCCAGCAGTGAAGTGGTACAGGGAACCTACGAGCAGTACTTC. This codes for CASSEVVQGTYEQYF.

V and J are TRBV6-5 and TRBJ2-7, with D uncertain. V was clipped by 7 bases and J by 3 bases, with 10 bases between them. The germline CDR1 and CDR2 sequences are MNHEY and SVGAGI. The CDR3 is made up of 12 amino acids. The CDR3: CASTDTRYEQYF. The DNA for the CDR3 is TGTGCCAGCACCGACACTCGCTACGAGCAGTACTTC.

The J gene is TRBJ2-5, the V gene TRBV19, with TRBD1 matching 8 bases. V was pared by 4 bases and J by 1 base, with 8 bases of the junction left unmatched. This CDR3 contains 16 residues. The V gene's germline CDR1 is LNHDA and CDR2 SQIVND (reference sequence). The CDR3 DNA sequence: TGTGCCAGTAGTAGAACCGACAGGGGCCGCCAAGAGACCCAGTACTTC. It is translated as CASSRTDRGRQETQYF.

In DNA form, the CDR3 reads TGTGCCTGGAGTAGCCGATCACGGGCTTTCTTT. Its translation: CAWSSRSRAFF. The chain couples TRBV30 to TRBJ1-1; no firm D call. Germline V gives CDR1 GTSNPN, CDR2 SVGIG (reference sequence). This CDR3 has 11 amino acids. Trimming removed 2 bases from V and 11 bases from J, with 12 bases in between.

The V gene is TRBV7-2, the J gene TRBJ2-5; the D gene is possibly TRBD2 (7 bases). The CDR3 runs 18 residues. Germline lookup yields CDR1 SGHTA and CDR2 FQGNSA. Deletions cut 5 bases from V and 3 bases from J, with 25 bases between. The CDR3 region has the DNA TGTGCCAGCAGCCGACCTGGGGGGGCGGGAGCGGTGAAAGAGACCCAGTACTTC. As protein: CASSRPGGAGAVKETQYF.

The rearrangement joins TRBV6-1 to TRBJ2-1, with TRBD2 matching 8 bases. The CDR3 contains 14 residues. After removal of 7 bases from V and 7 bases from J, the junction contained 9 bases not matched to a gene. Germline loops: CDR1 MNHNS, CDR2 SASEGT. The CDR3 loop reads CASTVAGIGNEQFF. CDR3 sequence (DNA): TGTGCCAGCACCGTAGCGGGAATAGGGAATGAGCAGTTCTTC.

This clone showed up just a few times. V usage is TRBV5-1 and J usage is TRBJ1-1; D remains unclear. V was shortened by 0 bases and J by 0 bases, with 9 bases between the two germline ends. There are 15 residues in the CDR3. CDR1 and CDR2 (germline): SGHRS, YFSETQ. CDR3 residues: CASSLGFNMNTEAFF. CDR3 nucleotides: TGCGCCAGCAGCTTGGGGTTCAACATGAACACTGAAGCTTTCTTT. Filled out from reference TRBV5-1 and TRBJ1-1, the complete variable domain reads KAGVTQTPRYLIKTRGQQVTLSCSPISGHRSVSWYQQTPGQGLQFLFEYFSETQRNKGNFPGRFSGRQFSNSRSEMNVSTLELGDSALYLCASSLGFNMNTEAFFGQGTRLTVV.

The chain recombines TRBV5-1 with TRBJ2-3; D possibly corresponds to TRBD2 (6 bases). Per the germline V gene, CDR1 is SGHRS and CDR2 is YFSETQ. The V end was cut by 3 bases, the J end by 4 bases, with 15 bases between. The CDR3 runs to 15 residues. The CDR3 bases are TGCGCCAGCAGCTGGGGTGGAGGGGAGGCAGATACGCAGTATTTT. Translation: CASSWGGGEADTQYF.